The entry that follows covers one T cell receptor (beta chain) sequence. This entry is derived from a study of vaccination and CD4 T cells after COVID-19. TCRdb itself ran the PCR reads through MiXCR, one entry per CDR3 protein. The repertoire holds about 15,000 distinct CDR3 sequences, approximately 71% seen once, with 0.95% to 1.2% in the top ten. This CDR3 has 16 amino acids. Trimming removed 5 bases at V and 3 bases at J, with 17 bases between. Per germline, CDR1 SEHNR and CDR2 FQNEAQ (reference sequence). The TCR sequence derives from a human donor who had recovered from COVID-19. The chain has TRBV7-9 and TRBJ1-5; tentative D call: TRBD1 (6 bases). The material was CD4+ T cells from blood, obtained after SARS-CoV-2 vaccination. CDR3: CASSASGGLNNQPQHF. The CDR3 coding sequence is TGTGCCAGCAGCGCGAGCGGGGGGCTTAACAATCAGCCCCAGCATTTT.